One and the same sample provided the 6 T cell receptor beta chains below, sequenced in a study of circulating and synovial CD4+ cells in juvenile arthritis. The data were produced by immunoSEQ multiplex PCR, yet TCRdb's version contains in-frame clones alone and is incomplete. The repertoire holds 2,200 or so clones, with about 91% as singletons. Sequencing input: HLA-DR+ CD4+ T cells from blood. Specified subset: circulating pathogenic-like lymphocytes, sorted as HLA-DR+CD14-CD3+CD4+CD25low/- blood T cells. The receptors shown here come from a human donor with juvenile idiopathic arthritis.

The chain combines TRBV7-2 with TRBJ2-1; D gene ambiguous. Germline CDR1 reads SGHTA; CDR2 reads FQGNSA. The V end was cut by 5 bases, the J end by 7 bases, with 9 bases between. The CDR3 covers 12 residues. The CDR3 here is CASSRSRNEQFF. The CDR3 DNA is TGTGCCAGCAGCCGAAGCAGGAATGAGCAGTTCTTC.

This clone was observed a few times. V gene TRBV9 combines with J gene TRBJ2-1; possibly TRBD1 for D (6 bases). Deletions cut 4 bases from V and 15 bases from J, with 14 bases between. Germline CDR1 is SGDLS and CDR2 is YYNGEE. The CDR3 length is 11 residues. CDR3 sequence (DNA): TGTGCCAGCAGCAAGGACAGTACCCTGTTCTTC. Translating it yields CASSKDSTLFF.

This rearrangement joins TRBV5-6 to TRBJ1-5; no clear D. Germline CDR1 and CDR2: SGHDT and YYEEEE. The length of the CDR3 is 14 residues. V gave up 1 base and J gave up 7 bases, with 12 bases separating them. The chain's CDR3 is CASSLFLSGQPQHF. The DNA of the CDR3 is TGTGCCAGCAGCTTGTTCTTATCAGGACAGCCCCAGCATTTT.

This chain joins TRBV10-3 and TRBJ1-2; D is perhaps TRBD1 (6 bases). CDR1 and CDR2 from the germline V gene are ENHRY and SYGVKD. Trimming shortened V by 4 bases and J by 2 bases, and 17 bases separated the two germline ends. The CDR3 has 16 residues. The CDR3 spells CAISGQALDLNYGYTF. The CDR3 DNA reads TGTGCCATCAGTGGACAGGCACTCGACCTCAACTATGGCTACACCTTC.

The chain combines TRBV7-2 with TRBJ2-2; D is unclear. The CDR3 is 12 amino acids. Per the germline V gene, CDR1 is SGHTA and CDR2 is FQGNSA. Trimming took off 5 bases at V and 8 bases at J, with 9 bases between the two ends. This CDR3 is CASSPRLGELFF. CDR3 nucleotides: TGTGCCAGCAGCCCTCGACTTGGGGAGCTGTTTTTT.

The gene calls are TRBV19 and TRBJ2-4; 10 nucleotides match TRBD2. The CDR3 runs to 16 residues. Germline V gene data show CDR1 as LNHDA and CDR2 as SQIVND (reference sequence). After removal of 6 bases from V and 8 bases from J, the junction contained 13 bases not matched to a gene. The CDR3 DNA reads as TGTGCCAGTAGACCTATCAGCGGGAGGGCCGGGTACATTCAGTACTTC. Translation gives CASRPISGRAGYIQYF.